These 27 T cell receptor beta chains originate from one sample sequenced in a study of radiotherapy plus CTLA-4 blockade in lung cancer. The data were produced by immunoSEQ multiplex PCR, yet TCRdb's version contains in-frame clones alone and is incomplete. This table has some 23,000 clones, 73% appearing once. Source: peripheral blood, taken from a patient treated with radiotherapy plus ipilimumab. The receptor source for this set is a human donor with non-small cell lung cancer who had stable disease on radiotherapy plus ipilimumab.

The chain is built from TRBV5-4 and TRBJ2-5; 8 nucleotides match TRBD1. CDR1 and CDR2 (germline): SGHNT, YYREEE (reference sequence). J lost 6 bases, V lost 5 bases, and 9 bases had no gene match. The CDR3 length is 14 residues. The CDR3: CASSHGQGGKTQYF. The CDR3, as DNA: TGTGCCAGCAGTCATGGACAGGGCGGGAAGACCCAGTACTTC.

The chain combines TRBV7-2 with TRBJ1-4; possibly TRBD1 for D (5 bases). The V gene lost 5 bases and the J gene lost 3 bases, with 13 bases spanning the gap. CDR1 is SGHTA, CDR2 FQGNSA, per germline. The CDR3 sequence is 15 residues long. The CDR3 DNA reads as TGTGCCAGCAGCCCCCGGACGGGGGCTAATGAAAAACTGTTTTTT. It is translated as CASSPRTGANEKLFF. Full variable domain (outside the CDR3, taken from reference TRBV7-2 and TRBJ1-4): GAGVSQSPSNKVTEKGKDVELRCDPISGHTALYWYRQSLGQGLEFLIYFQGNSAPDKSGLPSDRFSAERTGGSVSTLTIQRTQQEDSAVYLCASSPRTGANEKLFFGSGTQLSVL.

This clone was counted a few times. This chain uses TRBV28 with TRBJ2-4, with 8 bases fitting TRBD2. The CDR3 spans 16 residues. V shed 3 bases, J shed 1 base, and the junction held 5 bases outside the gene matches. Per the germline V gene, CDR1 is MDHEN and CDR2 is SYDVKM. CDR3 DNA sequence: TGTGCCAGCAGTTTTAGCGGGGCTGGGGCCAAAAACATTCAGTACTTC. This encodes CASSFSGAGAKNIQYF.

This CDR3 reads CASSLAGGTYNEQFF. In DNA, the CDR3 is TGTGCCAGCAGCTTAGCGGGGGGGACCTACAATGAGCAGTTCTTC. V usage is TRBV7-2 and J usage is TRBJ2-1, with 7 bases matching TRBD2. The CDR3 is 15 amino acids. J lost 2 bases, V lost 0 bases, and 1 base had no gene match. Germline values: CDR1 SGHTA, CDR2 FQGNSA.

The chain links TRBV7-2 to TRBJ2-6; D remains ambiguous. This CDR3 is built from 15 residues. The germline gives CDR1 SGHTA, CDR2 FQGNSA. Trimming removed 0 bases at V and 0 bases at J, with 3 bases between. The CDR3 loop reads CASSLAYSGANVLTF. The CDR3 DNA reads TGTGCCAGCAGCTTAGCTTACTCTGGGGCCAACGTCCTGACTTTC.

The CDR3 spells CASSLLNTGEAFF. The CDR3 nucleotides are TGTGCCAGCAGTCTCCTTAATACAGGTGAAGCTTTCTTT. The V call is TRBV27, the J call TRBJ1-1; weak D call: TRBD1 (5 bases). Germline V gene lookup returns CDR1 MNHEY and CDR2 SMNVEV (reference sequence). V gave up 5 bases and J gave up 7 bases, with 14 bases separating them. The CDR3 has 13 amino acids.

The chain links TRBV30 to TRBJ1-4, with D perhaps TRBD1 (6 bases). V lost 5 bases and J lost 7, with 20 bases in between. The CDR3 covers 15 residues. Germline CDR1 is GTSNPN and CDR2 is SVGIG (reference sequence). The CDR3, as DNA: TGTGCCTGGGGTCAACAGGGTTTGGGGAGTGAAAAACTGTTTTTT. As protein: CAWGQQGLGSEKLFF.

This chain connects TRBV27 to TRBJ1-5, with 8 bases identical to TRBD1. The CDR3 totals 15 residues. Trimming took 3 bases from V and 3 from J; bases not matched to a gene: 4. Germline lookup yields CDR1 MNHEY and CDR2 SMNVEV (reference sequence). CDR3 region: CASSFQGADNQPQHF. In nucleotides, the CDR3 is TGTGCCAGCAGTTTCCAGGGGGCCGACAATCAGCCCCAGCATTTT.

Relative to its sample, this clone is medium-sized (0.01 to 0.1%). V gene TRBV19 combines with J gene TRBJ2-3; D is possibly TRBD1 or TRBD2 (6 bases each). The CDR3 is 16 residues long. Per germline, CDR1 LNHDA and CDR2 SQIVND (reference sequence). The germline V and J ends were trimmed by 3 bases and 0 bases, with 13 bases remaining between them. In DNA, the CDR3 is TGTGCCAGTAGTATCTGGGGGGCACTTAGCACAGATACGCAGTATTTT. Translating it yields CASSIWGALSTDTQYF. Full variable domain (missing parts from reference TRBV19 and TRBJ2-3): DGGITQSPKYLFRKEGQNVTLSCEQNLNHDAMYWYRQDPGQGLRLIYYSQIVNDFQKGDIAEGYSVSREKKESFPLTVTSAQKNPTAFYLCASSIWGALSTDTQYFGPGTRLTVL.

V is TRBV10-3 and J is TRBJ1-2; D unresolved. The germline V and J ends were trimmed by 4 bases and 8 bases, with 17 bases remaining between them. Germline V gene data show CDR1 as ENHRY and CDR2 as SYGVKD. The CDR3 is 14 amino acids. CDR3 sequence reads: CAISGRMEQEGYTF. The CDR3 coding sequence is TGTGCCATCAGTGGCCGGATGGAGCAAGAAGGCTACACCTTC.

The chain employs TRBV19 and TRBJ2-1; 14 bases line up with TRBD2. There are 20 residues in the CDR3. CDR1 is LNHDA, CDR2 SQIVND, per germline (reference sequence). V lost 7 bases and J lost 7; bases outside the gene matches: 21. The CDR3 bases are TGTGCCAGTACCCAAGGCGGGACTAGCGGGGGTCGCTTGCTGGGGAATGAGCAGTTCTTC. Translation gives CASTQGGTSGGRLLGNEQFF.

V gene TRBV7-2 combines with J gene TRBJ2-7, with a tentative D call TRBD1 (6 bases). This CDR3 spans 15 amino acids. Trimming shortened V by 5 bases and J by 2 bases, and 16 bases separated the two germline ends. Germline CDR1 and CDR2: SGHTA and FQGNSA. CDR3 in DNA: TGTGCCAGCAGCAAAAGGGGTCGACAGGCCTACGAGCAGTACTTC. As protein: CASSKRGRQAYEQYF.

This chain joins TRBV19 and TRBJ2-7, with D perhaps TRBD2 (6 bases). Trimming took off 0 bases at V and 3 bases at J, with 12 bases between the two ends. Per the germline V gene, CDR1 is LNHDA and CDR2 is SQIVND (reference sequence). This CDR3 region has 15 residues. The CDR3 region has the DNA TGTGCCAGTAGTATAGATTTCGGGGAGGTCTACGAGCAGTACTTC. This codes for CASSIDFGEVYEQYF.

The chain recombines TRBV27 with TRBJ2-1, with 7 bases aligning to TRBD2. The CDR3 extends over 17 amino acids. V lost 2 bases to trimming and J lost 2 bases; unmatched junction nucleotides: 9. Germline V gives CDR1 MNHEY, CDR2 SMNVEV (reference sequence). The CDR3 region is CASSLTPGLVAYNEQFF. The CDR3 nucleotides are TGTGCCAGCAGTTTAACCCCCGGACTAGTTGCCTACAATGAGCAGTTCTTC.

The chain carries TRBV6-6 and TRBJ2-3; tentatively, D is TRBD1 (6 bases). V lost 1 base to trimming and J lost 4 bases, with 9 bases between them. This CDR3 is built from 14 residues. In germline, CDR1 is MNHNY, CDR2 SVGAGI (reference sequence). The CDR3 here is CASSYFRGADTQYF. The CDR3 bases are TGTGCCAGCAGTTACTTCAGGGGAGCAGATACGCAGTATTTT.

A note on this clone: Mismatch with germline at one junction end may stem from a read error. This chain links TRBV25-1 with TRBJ2-7; tentative D call: TRBD2 (5 bases). The CDR3 consists of 15 residues. Germline V gene data show CDR1 as MGHDK and CDR2 as SYGVNS. CDR3 in DNA: TGTGCCAGCAGTGAATGGCCCGAGGGCTCCGACGAGCAGTACTTC. Translation gives CASSEWPEGSDEQYF.

The V and J genes are TRBV11-3 and TRBJ2-7, with 11 bases that match TRBD1. This CDR3 has 16 amino acids. The germline CDR1 and CDR2 sequences are SGHNT and YENEEA. V trimming: 1 base; J trimming: 3 bases; junction bases outside the gene matches: 5. The CDR3 nucleotides read TGTGCCAGCAGCTTAGGTGGGACAGGGGGGTTCTACGAGCAGTACTTC. Translation: CASSLGGTGGFYEQYF.

This clone was counted once. The gene calls are TRBV7-2 and TRBJ2-5, with 11 nucleotides matching TRBD2. The CDR3 has 15 residues. The ends lost 2 bases at V and 4 bases at J; junction bases unmatched: 3. Germline CDR1 and CDR2: SGHTA and FQGNSA. This chain's CDR3 is CASSLFGLAGETQYF. DNA for the CDR3: TGTGCCAGCAGCTTATTCGGACTAGCGGGAGAGACCCAGTACTTC.

The genes are TRBV2 and TRBJ1-4, with D possibly being TRBD1 (6 bases). Looked up from germline, CDR1 is SNHLY and CDR2 is FYNNEI. Trimming cost V 7 bases and J 3 bases, with 12 bases left between them. The CDR3 loop spans 14 amino acids. For the CDR3, the DNA is TGTGCCAGCACCCAGGGGTGGGCTAATGAAAAACTGTTTTTT. Translating gives CASTQGWANEKLFF. Complete variable domain (other parts from reference TRBV2 and TRBJ1-4): EPEVTQTPSHQVTQMGQEVILRCVPISNHLYFYWYRQILGQKVEFLVSFYNNEISEKSEIFDDQFSVERPDGSNFTLKIRSTKLEDSAMYFCASTQGWANEKLFFGSGTQLSVL.

Only a few counts were recorded for this clone. V and J are TRBV5-5 and TRBJ2-5, with D unresolved. The CDR3 runs to 15 residues. V was shortened by 3 bases and J by 5 bases, with 17 bases between the two germline ends. Per the germline V gene, CDR1 is SGHKS and CDR2 is YYEKEE (reference sequence). The CDR3 spells CASSSPPTGRETQYF. The CDR3 coding sequence is TGTGCCAGCAGCTCCCCGCCGACGGGCCGGGAGACCCAGTACTTC.

This chain connects TRBV28 to TRBJ2-3; D unclear. The CDR3 extends over 12 amino acids. Looked up from germline, CDR1 is MDHEN and CDR2 is SYDVKM. V was cut by 7 bases and J by 3 bases, with 8 bases left in between. CDR3 nucleotides: TGTGCCAGCACGCGTAGGACAGATACGCAGTATTTT. Its translation is CASTRRTDTQYF.

J is TRBJ2-6 and V is TRBV5-6, with D unclear. The CDR3 is made up of 14 amino acids. V was trimmed by 4 bases and J by 0 bases, leaving 5 bases between them. The germline V gene has CDR1 SGHDT and CDR2 YYEEEE. CDR3 in amino acids: CASSLDSGANVLTF. DNA for the CDR3: TGTGCCAGCAGCCTTGACTCTGGGGCCAACGTCCTGACTTTC. The whole variable domain, filled in from reference TRBV5-6 and TRBJ2-6, reads DAGVTQSPTHLIKTRGQQVTLRCSPKSGHDTVSWYQQALGQGPQFIFQYYEEEERQRGNFPDRFSGHQFPNYSSELNVNALLLGDSALYLCASSLDSGANVLTFGAGSRLTVL.

This chain uses TRBV4-2 with TRBJ1-3; D uncertain. Deletions cut 0 bases from V and 0 bases from J, with 12 bases between. The length of the CDR3 is 17 residues. The germline V gene encodes CDR1 LGHNA and CDR2 YNFKEQ. The CDR3 loop is CASSQETPLSSGNTIYF. CDR3 sequence (DNA): TGTGCCAGCAGCCAAGAAACCCCTCTTAGCTCTGGAAACACCATATATTTT.

The chain combines TRBV11-3 with TRBJ2-2; 9 nucleotides line up with TRBD1. There are 16 residues in the CDR3. Germline CDR1 reads SGHNT; CDR2 reads YENEEA. Trimming removed 1 base from V and 5 bases from J; junction bases left unmatched: 5. In nucleotides, the CDR3 is TGTGCCAGCAGCTTAGTACAGGGGGCGAGGACCGGGGAGCTGTTTTTT. Translation: CASSLVQGARTGELFF.

The V and J genes are TRBV4-3 and TRBJ2-1; a weak D match, TRBD1 (5 bases). Trimming took 4 bases from V and 2 from J, leaving 9 bases between them. CDR1 and CDR2 (germline): LGHNA, YSLEER. The CDR3 is made up of 14 amino acids. CDR3 coding DNA: TGCGCCAGCAGCCCTGACAGCGCCTACAATGAGCAGTTCTTC. Translation: CASSPDSAYNEQFF.

This clone was detected only a few times. V usage is TRBV5-1 and J usage is TRBJ1-3, with no clear D. The germline V gene encodes CDR1 SGHRS and CDR2 YFSETQ. Trimming removed 0 bases from V and 0 bases from J, with 10 bases in between. The CDR3 covers 16 residues. CDR3 bases: TGCGCCAGCAGCTTGGTGGCCCGGTCCTCTGGAAACACCATATATTTT. This translates into CASSLVARSSGNTIYF.

The rearrangement links TRBV29-1 to TRBJ2-1, with TRBD1 as a possible D gene (5 bases). Trimming stripped 7 bases from V and 8 bases from J, with 12 bases between. The CDR3 contains 11 residues. CDR1 is SQVTM, CDR2 ANQGSEA, per germline. CDR3 sequence: CSARQFDEQFF. The CDR3 nucleotides are TGCAGCGCCCGACAGTTCGATGAGCAGTTCTTC.